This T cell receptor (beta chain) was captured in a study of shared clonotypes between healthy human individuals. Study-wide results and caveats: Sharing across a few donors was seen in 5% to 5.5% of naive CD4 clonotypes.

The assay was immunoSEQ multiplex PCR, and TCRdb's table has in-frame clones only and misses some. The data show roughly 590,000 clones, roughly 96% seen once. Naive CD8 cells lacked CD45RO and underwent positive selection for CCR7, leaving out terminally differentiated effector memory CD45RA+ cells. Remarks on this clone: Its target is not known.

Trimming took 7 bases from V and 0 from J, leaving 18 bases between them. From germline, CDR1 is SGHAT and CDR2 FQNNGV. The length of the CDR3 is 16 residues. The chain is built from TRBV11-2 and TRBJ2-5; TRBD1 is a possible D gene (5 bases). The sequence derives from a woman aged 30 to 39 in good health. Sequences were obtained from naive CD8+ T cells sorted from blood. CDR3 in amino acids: CASTPGPRVHQETQYF. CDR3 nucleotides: TGTGCCAGCACCCCCGGACCCAGGGTCCACCAAGAGACCCAGTACTTC.